The present TCR beta chain was sequenced within a study of OX40 agonist ivuxolimab in advanced cancers. About the study: Prior anti-PD-1, anti-PD-L1 or anti-CTLA-4 therapy was allowed; about 39% had some.

TCRdb's table, derived via immunoSEQ multiplex PCR, lists solely in-frame clones and lacks some. The data hold over 60,000 clones, with 85% observed a single time. Peripheral blood came from all dose cohorts at three timepoints. Trimming took off 7 bases at V and 4 bases at J, with 16 bases between the two ends. Germline loops: CDR1 MNHNS, CDR2 SASEGT. The CDR3 has 15 amino acids. Comments on this clone: What it recognizes is unknown.

Whole-study findings and limits: CD8+ T cells showed, on average, more clonal expansion than CD4+ cells. Some nonresponders additionally presented with little normalized T-cell clonal expansion.

The V and J genes are TRBV6-1 and TRBJ2-2; D ambiguous. This clonotype was sampled from an adult with an advanced solid tumor such as melanoma, head and neck, liver or kidney cancer. The sequencing used CD4+ or CD8+ T cells sorted from blood, collected in a trial of the OX40 agonist ivuxolimab. The CDR3 DNA follows: TGTGCCAGCAACCAACGGAGCGCCAGCACCGGGGAGCTGTTTTTT. It specifies CASNQRSASTGELFF.